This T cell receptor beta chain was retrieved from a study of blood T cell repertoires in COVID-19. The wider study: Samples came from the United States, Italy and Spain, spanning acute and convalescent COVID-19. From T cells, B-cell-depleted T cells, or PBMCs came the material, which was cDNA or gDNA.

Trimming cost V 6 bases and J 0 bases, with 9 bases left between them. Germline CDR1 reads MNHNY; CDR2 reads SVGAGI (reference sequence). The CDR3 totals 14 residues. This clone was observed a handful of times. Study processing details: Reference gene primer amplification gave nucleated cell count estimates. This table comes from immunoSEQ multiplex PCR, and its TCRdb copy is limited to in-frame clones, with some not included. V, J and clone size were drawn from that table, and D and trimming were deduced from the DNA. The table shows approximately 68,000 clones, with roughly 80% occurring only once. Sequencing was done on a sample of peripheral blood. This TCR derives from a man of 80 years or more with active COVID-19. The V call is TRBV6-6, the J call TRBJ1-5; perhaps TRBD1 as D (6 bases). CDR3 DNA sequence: TGTGCCAGCAGGGACAGTCATAGCAATCAGCCCCAGCATTTT. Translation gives CASRDSHSNQPQHF.